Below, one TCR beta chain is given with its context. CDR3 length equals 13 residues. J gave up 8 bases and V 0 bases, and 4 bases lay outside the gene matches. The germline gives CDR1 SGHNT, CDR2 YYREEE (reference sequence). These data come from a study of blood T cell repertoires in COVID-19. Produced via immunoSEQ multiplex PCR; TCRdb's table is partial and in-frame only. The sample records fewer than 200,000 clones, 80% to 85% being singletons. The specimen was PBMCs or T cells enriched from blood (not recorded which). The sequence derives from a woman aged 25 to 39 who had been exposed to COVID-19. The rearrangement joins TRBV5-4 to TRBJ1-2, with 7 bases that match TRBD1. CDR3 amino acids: CASSLEGAFGYTF. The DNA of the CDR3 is TGTGCCAGCAGCTTGGAGGGGGCGTTCGGCTACACCTTC.